This T cell receptor beta chain was retrieved from a study of identical twins. Study observations and caveats: Among out-of-frame alpha sequences shared by twins, low generation probability occurred in excess. Zero-insertion analyses could be partly confounded by invariant MAIT and iNKT cells. Cord blood beta clonotypes that were abundant carried fewer insertions, and memory repertoires showed no such trend.

Using its own MiXCR run on the 5' RACE reads, TCRdb lists one record per CDR3 protein. The sample has 500,000 to 650,000 distinct CDR3 sequences, roughly 6.6% seen once. This clonotype was seen ten or more times. Its specificity is not known. The sample was also reused in another study, on yellow fever vaccine responses in identical twins. As that report states: Vaccine-induced T cell responses in twins were reportedly observed to appear partly convergent, partly personalized.

Material for sequencing was PBMCs. This clonotype was sampled from a young woman in good health.

The CDR3: CASSLGPAYEQYV. The CDR3 bases are TGTGCCAGCAGTTTAGGGCCAGCCTACGAGCAGTACGTC. The chain recombines TRBV12-3 or TRBV12-4 with TRBJ2-7; the D is unclear. CDR3 length: 13 residues. The ends were cut back, 1 base at V and 2 bases at J, with 6 bases in the middle.